This T cell receptor beta chain was identified during a study of blood T cell repertoires in COVID-19. Overall study context: T cells, B-cell-depleted T cells, or PBMCs supplied cDNA or gDNA.

This clone has a handful of counts. The method was immunoSEQ multiplex PCR; TCRdb's version includes in-frame clones alone and lacks a portion of them. The sample holds 100,000 to 150,000 clones, about 70% seen once. The TCR sequence derives from a woman in her 70s with acute or convalescent COVID-19. What was sequenced was peripheral blood.

This CDR3 reads CASSKKGIAEAFF. DNA for the CDR3: TGCGCCAGCAGCAAGAAGGGGATCGCTGAAGCTTTCTTT. This chain joins TRBV4-1 and TRBJ1-1; weak D call: TRBD1 (5 bases). There are 13 residues in the CDR3. Germline V CDR1 and CDR2: MGHRA, YSYEKL. The germline V and J ends were trimmed by 5 bases and 6 bases, with 13 bases remaining between them.